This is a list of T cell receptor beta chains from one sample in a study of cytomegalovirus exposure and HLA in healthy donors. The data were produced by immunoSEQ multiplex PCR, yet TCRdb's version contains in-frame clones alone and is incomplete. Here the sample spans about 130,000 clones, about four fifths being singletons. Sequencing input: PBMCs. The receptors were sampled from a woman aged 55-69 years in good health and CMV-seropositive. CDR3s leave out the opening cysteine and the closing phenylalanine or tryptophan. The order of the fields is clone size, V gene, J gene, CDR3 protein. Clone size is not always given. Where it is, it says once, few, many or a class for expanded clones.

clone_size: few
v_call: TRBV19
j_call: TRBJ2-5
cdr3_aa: ASSWTGEETQY

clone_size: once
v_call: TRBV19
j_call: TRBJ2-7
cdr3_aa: ASRPGTTTGTYEQY

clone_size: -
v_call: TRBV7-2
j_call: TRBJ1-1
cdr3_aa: ASRYFGGPEAF

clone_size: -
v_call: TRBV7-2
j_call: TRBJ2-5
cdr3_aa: ASSYRLGGPGETQY

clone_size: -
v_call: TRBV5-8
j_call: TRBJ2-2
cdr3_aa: ASSYQETGITGELF

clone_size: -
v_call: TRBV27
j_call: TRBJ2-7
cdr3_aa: ASYYPGRPYEQY

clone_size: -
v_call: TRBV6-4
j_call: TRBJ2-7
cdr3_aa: ASSDYRDRIIYEQY

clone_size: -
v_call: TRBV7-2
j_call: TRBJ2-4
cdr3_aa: ASSLQLAGGDIQY

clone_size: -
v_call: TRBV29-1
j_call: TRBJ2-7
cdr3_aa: SVETGAKSYEQY

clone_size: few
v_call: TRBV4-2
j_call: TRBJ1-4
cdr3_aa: ASSQTGTGGKKLF

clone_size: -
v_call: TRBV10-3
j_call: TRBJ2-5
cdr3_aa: AISESEVKETQY

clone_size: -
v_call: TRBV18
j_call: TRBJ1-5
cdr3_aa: ASSPSVSNQPQH

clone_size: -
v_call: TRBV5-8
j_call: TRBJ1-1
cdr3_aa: ASSIWHQNTEAF

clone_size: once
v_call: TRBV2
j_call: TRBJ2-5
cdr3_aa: ASIGVGLSEETQY

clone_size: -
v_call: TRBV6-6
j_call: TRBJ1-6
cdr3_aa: ASSRTGQTNSPLH

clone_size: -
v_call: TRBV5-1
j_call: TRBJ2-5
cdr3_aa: ASSLVSGGGSVGPQY

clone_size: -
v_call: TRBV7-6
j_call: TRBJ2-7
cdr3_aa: ASSLATGVEQY

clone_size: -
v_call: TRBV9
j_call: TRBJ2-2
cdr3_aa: ASSVVGDGNTGELF

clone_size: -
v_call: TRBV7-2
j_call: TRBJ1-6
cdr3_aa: ASSSAMDRYNSPLH

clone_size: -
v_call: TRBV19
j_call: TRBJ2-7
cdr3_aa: ASTPGQGAYEQY

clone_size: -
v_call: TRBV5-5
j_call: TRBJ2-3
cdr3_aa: ASSLGPAVSTDTQY

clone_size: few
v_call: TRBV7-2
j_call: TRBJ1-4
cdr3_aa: ASSLASTTTNEKLF

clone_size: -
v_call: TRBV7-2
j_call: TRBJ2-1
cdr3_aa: ASSSTPTIYNEQF

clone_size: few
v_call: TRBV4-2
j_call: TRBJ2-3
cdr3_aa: ASSPIVGTDTQY

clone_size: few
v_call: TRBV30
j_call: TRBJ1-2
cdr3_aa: AWTSRGQANYGYT

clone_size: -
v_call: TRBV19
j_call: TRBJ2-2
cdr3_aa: ASSKAGTTGELF

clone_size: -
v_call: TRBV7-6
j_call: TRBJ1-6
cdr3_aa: ASSLRPLTGNNSPLH

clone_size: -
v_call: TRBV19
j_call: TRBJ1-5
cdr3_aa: ASARDRPGNQPQH

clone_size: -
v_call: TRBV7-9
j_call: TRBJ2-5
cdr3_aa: ASSLGGTGRETQY

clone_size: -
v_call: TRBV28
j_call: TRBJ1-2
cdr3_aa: ASSLGDTINYGYT

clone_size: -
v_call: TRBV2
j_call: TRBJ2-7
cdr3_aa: ASTIQGVTYEQY

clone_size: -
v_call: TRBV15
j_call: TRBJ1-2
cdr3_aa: ATSKAGDFNYGYT

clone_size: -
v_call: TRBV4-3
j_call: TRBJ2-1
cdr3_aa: ASSQDRQTTYNEQF

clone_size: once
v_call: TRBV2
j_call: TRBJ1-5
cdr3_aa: ASSGTGSNQPQH

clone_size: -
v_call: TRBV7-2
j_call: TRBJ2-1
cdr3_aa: ASSLAFAVNEQF

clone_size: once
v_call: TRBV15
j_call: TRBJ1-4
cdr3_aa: ATSRDGGQANEKLF

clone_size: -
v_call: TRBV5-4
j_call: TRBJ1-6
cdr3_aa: ASSWGDLYNSPLH